This T cell receptor (beta chain) was sequenced for a study of cytomegalovirus exposure and HLA in healthy donors. As for this clone: The antigen is undetermined.

Germline-derived CDR1 and CDR2 are MGHRA and YSYEKL. This CDR3 spans 13 amino acids. V was cut by 1 base and J by 5 bases, with 6 bases left in between. Findings of the study overall: In most subjects, TCR beta sequences reportedly gave accurate predictions of HLA-A and HLA-B alleles. Trimming of TCR beta V- and J-genes showed a link, identified in a later analysis, to a missense DCLRE1C variant.

With 60 Vbeta and 13 Jbeta primers, the PCR was carried out. Sequencing was performed with immunoSEQ multiplex PCR; in TCRdb, only in-frame clones are kept and a portion is missing. This repertoire shows around 63,000 clones, roughly 80% found once; its top ten account for about 3.2%. The receptor's source is a woman aged 25 to 45 in good health and CMV-seronegative. The sample taken for sequencing was PBMCs. The rearrangement links TRBV4-1 to TRBJ2-1; D unclear. CDR3 nucleotides: TGCGCCAGCAGCCAAGCTCTTGACAATGAGCAGTTCTTC. Residues: CASSQALDNEQFF.